This TCR beta chain came from a study of cytomegalovirus exposure and HLA in healthy donors. The primer mix had 60 Vbeta and 13 Jbeta primers. Clones were sequenced by immunoSEQ multiplex PCR, and TCRdb holds only the in-frame ones, with some missing. This table lists roughly 53,000 clones. Study-wide results and caveats: An analysis done earlier found most TCR beta V segments productive about 87% or about 30% of the time.

With respect to this clone: Its antigen remains unidentified.

This CDR3 is built from 13 residues. The germline V and J ends were trimmed by 2 bases and 5 bases, with 11 bases remaining between them. Germline lookup yields CDR1 SGHNT and CDR2 YYREEE (reference sequence). This sequence originates from a female donor in good health and CMV-seronegative. What was sequenced was PBMCs. The chain employs TRBV5-4 and TRBJ2-7; maybe TRBD1 (5 bases). The CDR3 here is CASSFSGNNEQYF. The CDR3 DNA reads as TGTGCCAGCAGCTTCTCAGGGAACAACGAGCAGTACTTC.